Listed below are T cell receptor beta chains from one sample, sequenced in a study of shared clonotypes between healthy human individuals. Some clones are missing from TCRdb's copy, which holds only in-frame ones; the method was immunoSEQ multiplex PCR. The data contain about 1.4 million clones, around 97% of them singletons. Sequencing used naive CD4+ T cells sorted from blood. The receptor set was obtained from a man aged 25-45 years in good health. The CDR3 runs from the conserved cysteine through the conserved F or W. D genes are given only for firm matches. Only some rows state a clone size, as once, few, many or a class for expanded clones.

J: TRBJ2-7; V: TRBV4-2; D: TRBD2; size: -; DNA: TGTGCCAGCAGCCCGAGACTAGCGGGAGGCCCCCAGTACTTC; CDR3: CASSPRLAGGPQYF
J: TRBJ2-1; V: TRBV20-1; D: -; size: -; DNA: TGCAGTGCTAGTCACCGGAATGAGCAGTTCTTC; CDR3: CSASHRNEQFF
J: TRBJ2-3; V: TRBV7-2; D: -; size: -; DNA: TGTGCCAGCAGCTTACATGGAGGGATCATGGATACGCAGTATTTT; CDR3: CASSLHGGIMDTQYF
J: TRBJ1-4; V: TRBV10-3; D: -; size: -; DNA: TGTGCCATCAGTGAGGGCGCGAGTGAAAAACTGTTTTTT; CDR3: CAISEGASEKLFF
J: TRBJ2-3; V: TRBV9; D: -; size: -; DNA: TGTGCCAGCAGCCCCCGACTAGTTCCAGATACGCAGTATTTT; CDR3: CASSPRLVPDTQYF
J: TRBJ2-2; V: TRBV18; D: -; size: -; DNA: TGTGCCAGCTCACCAAGGCTGGCCCAGGCGGCCAAAGCGAACACCGGGGAGCTGTTTTTT; CDR3: CASSPRLAQAAKANTGELFF
J: TRBJ2-1; V: TRBV5-1; D: TRBD1; size: -; DNA: TGCGCCAGCAGCTTTGGGACAGGGTACTACAATGAGCAGTTCTTC; CDR3: CASSFGTGYYNEQFF
J: TRBJ2-5; V: TRBV4-3; D: TRBD2; size: -; DNA: TGCGCCAGCAGCCAGGAGTCGGTAGCGGGCGCCCAAGAGACCCAGTACTTC; CDR3: CASSQESVAGAQETQYF
J: TRBJ2-5; V: TRBV9; D: -; size: -; DNA: TGTGCCAGCAGCCCCAGAGGTTCCGAGACCCAGTACTTC; CDR3: CASSPRGSETQYF
J: TRBJ2-5; V: TRBV5-4; D: -; size: -; DNA: TGTGCCAGCAGCTTGGTTACGGAGACCCAGTACTTC; CDR3: CASSLVTETQYF
J: TRBJ1-5; V: TRBV5-5; D: TRBD1; size: -; DNA: TGTGCCAGCAGCTTAGGGACAGGCGACAGCAATCAGCCCCAGCATTTT; CDR3: CASSLGTGDSNQPQHF
J: TRBJ2-1; V: TRBV2; D: TRBD1; size: -; DNA: TGTGCCAGCAGGGACAGGCGTTACAATGAGCAGTTCTTC; CDR3: CASRDRRYNEQFF
J: TRBJ2-7; V: TRBV5-1; D: -; size: -; DNA: TGCGCCAGCAGCTTGGGCGGCGGGGCCCCCGTCTACGAGCAGTACTTC; CDR3: CASSLGGGAPVYEQYF
J: TRBJ1-1; V: TRBV4-3; D: -; size: -; DNA: TGCGCCAGCAGCGTCCCCGGGAGAAACACTGAAGCTTTCTTT; CDR3: CASSVPGRNTEAFF
J: TRBJ1-1; V: TRBV29-1; D: -; size: -; DNA: TGCAGCGTTCAGAGGGCCCCTGAAGCTTTCTTT; CDR3: CSVQRAPEAFF
J: TRBJ2-3; V: TRBV7-9; D: -; size: -; DNA: TGTGCCAGCAGCCCGGGGACGGGCGGTACGCAGTATTTT; CDR3: CASSPGTGGTQYF
J: TRBJ2-7; V: TRBV6-1; D: TRBD2; size: -; DNA: TGTGCCAGCAGTGAGGGGGGACTAGCGATTGTTTCCTACGAGCAGTACTTC; CDR3: CASSEGGLAIVSYEQYF
J: TRBJ2-3; V: TRBV5-1; D: TRBD2; size: -; DNA: TGCGCCAGCAGCCCCGGACTAGCGGCAAGCACAGATACGCAGTATTTT; CDR3: CASSPGLAASTDTQYF
J: TRBJ1-5; V: TRBV2; D: -; size: -; DNA: TGTGCCAGCAGTGAAGCGACAGCGAATCAGCCCCAGCATTTT; CDR3: CASSEATANQPQHF
J: TRBJ2-7; V: TRBV6-1; D: -; size: -; DNA: TGTGCCAGCAGTGAAGCGCCAATTCTCGGGACTGGGAGCTCCTACGAGCAGTACTTC; CDR3: CASSEAPILGTGSSYEQYF
J: TRBJ2-1; V: TRBV19; D: -; size: -; DNA: TGTGCCAGTAGTATAGTACCCCTTAATGAGCAGTTCTTC; CDR3: CASSIVPLNEQFF
J: TRBJ2-7; V: TRBV29-1; D: TRBD2; size: -; DNA: TGCAGCGTTTTTCTAGCGGGAGTAGGCGAGCAGTACTTC; CDR3: CSVFLAGVGEQYF
J: TRBJ2-2; V: TRBV18; D: -; size: -; DNA: TGTGCCAGCTCACAGACAGTTACCGGGGAGCTGTTTTTT; CDR3: CASSQTVTGELFF
J: TRBJ2-1; V: TRBV6-6; D: -; size: -; DNA: TGTGCCAGCAGTTACCTACCTGGAGCTCGGGAGCAGTTCTTC; CDR3: CASSYLPGAREQFF
J: TRBJ2-5; V: TRBV5-4; D: -; size: -; DNA: TGTGCCAGCAGCTTACCCCCCGCGGGCCGGGTCAGAGAGACCCAGTACTTC; CDR3: CASSLPPAGRVRETQYF
J: TRBJ2-7; V: TRBV6-5; D: -; size: once; DNA: TGTGCCAGCAGTTACAAGGGGCTGAGCTCCTACGAGCAGTACTTC; CDR3: CASSYKGLSSYEQYF
J: TRBJ2-7; V: TRBV30; D: -; size: -; DNA: TGTGCCTGGAGCTTCGCTCCCGGCTACGAGCAGTACTTC; CDR3: CAWSFAPGYEQYF
J: TRBJ1-3; V: TRBV10-2; D: -; size: -; DNA: TGCGCCAGCAGTGACCAGGGGTCCTCTACTGGAAACACCATATATTTT; CDR3: CASSDQGSSTGNTIYF
J: TRBJ2-5; V: TRBV18; D: -; size: -; DNA: TGTGCCAGCTCACCACAGGTTTCGACAGGACCACAGGCCCAGTACTTC; CDR3: CASSPQVSTGPQAQYF
J: TRBJ1-2; V: TRBV5-6; D: -; size: -; DNA: TGTGCCAGCAGCTACAGAATGGCCCACACCTTC; CDR3: CASSYRMAHTF
J: TRBJ2-5; V: TRBV7-9; D: -; size: -; DNA: TGTGCCAGCAGCCCCCCCCAAAAAGGGGCGGTAGAGACCCAGTACTTC; CDR3: CASSPPQKGAVETQYF
J: TRBJ2-3; V: TRBV28; D: TRBD2; size: -; DNA: TGTGCCAGCAGTTTTGGATTGGGGACTAGCGGGAGTGAAACAGATACGCAGTATTTT; CDR3: CASSFGLGTSGSETDTQYF
J: TRBJ2-3; V: TRBV18; D: TRBD2; size: once; DNA: TGTGCCAGCTCACCTCGCGTCCAGCTAGCGGGGCCAAGCACAGATACGCAGTATTTT; CDR3: CASSPRVQLAGPSTDTQYF
J: TRBJ2-7; V: TRBV5-1; D: -; size: -; DNA: TGCGCCAGCAGTGAAATAGAGGTGAGGCGGGCTTCAAACTACGAGCAGTACTTC; CDR3: CASSEIEVRRASNYEQYF
J: TRBJ2-1; V: TRBV10-1; D: -; size: -; DNA: TGCGCCAGCAGTGAGGGGCGGACCGGCGCAGAGCAGTTCTTC; CDR3: CASSEGRTGAEQFF
J: TRBJ1-2; V: TRBV19; D: -; size: -; DNA: TGTGCCAGTAGTATGAAGACTTTCGAGGGGGGCTACACCTTC; CDR3: CASSMKTFEGGYTF
J: TRBJ2-7; V: TRBV28; D: -; size: -; DNA: TGTGCCAGCACGATCAGGAGCGAGCAGTACTTC; CDR3: CASTIRSEQYF
J: TRBJ2-3; V: TRBV5-4; D: -; size: -; DNA: TGTGCCAGCAGCTTGGACTCAGGGCGAGATACGCAGTATTTT; CDR3: CASSLDSGRDTQYF
J: TRBJ2-3; V: TRBV7-2; D: -; size: -; DNA: TGTGCCAGCAGCTTGTACGGGTCGAGCACAGATACGCAGTATTTT; CDR3: CASSLYGSSTDTQYF
J: TRBJ1-1; V: TRBV5-6; D: TRBD1; size: -; DNA: TGTGCCAGCAGCTTTCCGGGACAGGGGATGAACACTGAAGCTTTCTTT; CDR3: CASSFPGQGMNTEAFF
J: TRBJ2-4; V: TRBV7-2; D: -; size: -; DNA: TGTGCCAGCAGCCTTAGCGGAGCGGTAGCCAAAAACATTCAGTACTTC; CDR3: CASSLSGAVAKNIQYF
J: TRBJ2-5; V: TRBV9; D: -; size: -; DNA: TGTGCCAGCAGCGGAGGCCCCGTGGAGACCCAGTACTTC; CDR3: CASSGGPVETQYF
J: TRBJ2-5; V: TRBV5-6; D: TRBD2; size: -; DNA: TGTGCCAGCAGCACGCGGACTAGCGGGAGCTGGGGGCGGGAGACCCAGTACTTC; CDR3: CASSTRTSGSWGRETQYF
J: TRBJ2-4; V: TRBV10-3; D: -; size: -; DNA: TGTGCCATCAGTGTGGGGTCCGCAGGGACGAAAAACATTCAGTACTTC; CDR3: CAISVGSAGTKNIQYF
J: TRBJ2-1; V: TRBV4-3; D: TRBD2; size: -; DNA: TGCGCCAGCAGCCAAGAAATCCCTCGGTGGACTAGCGGTCCATACAATGAGCAGTTCTTC; CDR3: CASSQEIPRWTSGPYNEQFF
J: TRBJ2-3; V: TRBV18; D: -; size: -; DNA: TGTGCCAGCTCCTTCAACACAGATACGCAGTATTTT; CDR3: CASSFNTDTQYF